A selection of T cell receptor beta chains follows, all from one sample in a study of blood T cell repertoires in COVID-19. Data came from immunoSEQ multiplex PCR; TCRdb stores just in-frame clones and leaves some out. This table holds 120,000 to 150,000 clones, 80% to 90% found once. Sequenced input: peripheral blood. These receptors all stem from a woman aged 50 to 60 with active or convalescent COVID-19. CDR3s include the opening cysteine and the closing phenylalanine or tryptophan. The D gene is left open where the match is weak. Rows may omit the clone size; those that give it use once, few, many or a size class.

CDR3 DNA,CDR3 protein,V gene,clone size,J gene,D gene
TGCGCCAGCAGTTCGGGGGGGACGAGCTCCTATAATTCACCCCTCCACTTT,CASSSGGTSSYNSPLHF,TRBV5-1,.,TRBJ1-6,.
TGTGCCAGCAGCGAGGACAGGTACTATGGCTACACCTTC,CASSEDRYYGYTF,TRBV6-5,.,TRBJ1-2,TRBD1
TGTGCCAGCGGTACAGGGGCTCGGGAAAAACTGTTTTTT,CASGTGAREKLFF,TRBV6-5,.,TRBJ1-4,TRBD1
TGCGCCAGCAGCCAAGACAGGGGGCTGATCTACGAGCAGTACTTC,CASSQDRGLIYEQYF,TRBV4-3,.,TRBJ2-7,TRBD1
TGTGCCAGCAGCCCAATGGGGACAGGGGGGGAGACCCAGTACTTC,CASSPMGTGGETQYF,TRBV28,once,TRBJ2-5,TRBD1
TGTGCCAGCAGCGTGACACAGGGTGGCTACACCTTC,CASSVTQGGYTF,TRBV7-9,.,TRBJ1-2,.
TGTGCCAGCAGCACGGGACTGTACAATGAGCAGTTCTTC,CASSTGLYNEQFF,TRBV7-2,.,TRBJ2-1,.
TGTGCCAGCAGTTACCCTTCCCCAGCGCGACGGTACTTC,CASSYPSPARRYF,TRBV6-2/TRBV6-3,.,TRBJ2-7,.
TGTGCCTGGAGTGGCGGAGGTGGCTACACCTTC,CAWSGGGGYTF,TRBV30,.,TRBJ1-2,.
TGTGCCAGCTCACCACGAACGGGAGACAGTTATAACTATGGCTACACCTTC,CASSPRTGDSYNYGYTF,TRBV18,.,TRBJ1-2,.
TGTGCCAGCTCACTTCGGACAGAAAAAGGCTCTGGGGCCAACGTCCTGACTTTC,CASSLRTEKGSGANVLTF,TRBV18,.,TRBJ2-6,.
TGTGCCAGCAGCAGCCCAGGGGGGACGGGAAGCTCCTACGAGCAGTACTTC,CASSSPGGTGSSYEQYF,TRBV7-9,.,TRBJ2-7,.
TGTGCCTGGAGTGTTGGGGCAGGTCTTCATTTT,CAWSVGAGLHF,TRBV30,.,TRBJ1-3,.
TGTGCCAGCAGTGAATATGGGTCGGGACAGGGATCCGGGGAGCTGTTTTTT,CASSEYGSGQGSGELFF,TRBV25-1,.,TRBJ2-2,TRBD1
TGTGCCATCAGGCCCAGCTCCTACGAGCAGTACTTC,CAIRPSSYEQYF,TRBV10-3,.,TRBJ2-7,.
TGTGCCAGCTCATCGGCAGGGGTAATAGCTTTCTTT,CASSSAGVIAFF,TRBV18,.,TRBJ1-1,.
TGTGCCAGCAGTCGGGACACCTACTCCTACAATGAGCAGTTCTTC,CASSRDTYSYNEQFF,TRBV6-5,few,TRBJ2-1,.
TGTGCCAGCAGTCCAGGGGTCTTTATGAACACTGAAGCTTTCTTT,CASSPGVFMNTEAFF,TRBV11-2,once,TRBJ1-1,.
TGTGCCAGCAGTTTAAGGGCCGAGAGGGTATATGGCTACACCTTC,CASSLRAERVYGYTF,TRBV28,.,TRBJ1-2,.
TGTGCCAGCAGCTTAACTAGCGGGATAACAGATACGCAGTATTTT,CASSLTSGITDTQYF,TRBV7-2,.,TRBJ2-3,TRBD2
TGTGCCAGCAGTTTGCCCACTAGCGGGACTTACAATGAGCAGTTCTTC,CASSLPTSGTYNEQFF,TRBV28,once,TRBJ2-1,TRBD2
TGCGCCAGCAGTGAGTGGGACAGGGGCCCCTACGAGCAGTACTTC,CASSEWDRGPYEQYF,TRBV10-1,.,TRBJ2-7,TRBD1
TGTGCCAGCAGCCGCAGGTTACTAGCGGGGCAAACCGGGGAGCTGTTTTTT,CASSRRLLAGQTGELFF,TRBV7-8,once,TRBJ2-2,TRBD2
TGTGCCAGTAGTACCGGGGACAGAGGCCCTAACTATGGCTACACCTTC,CASSTGDRGPNYGYTF,TRBV19,once,TRBJ1-2,TRBD1
TGTGCCAGCAGCATGCGACAGGTTGATTACGAGCAGTACTTC,CASSMRQVDYEQYF,TRBV7-2,.,TRBJ2-7,.
TGTGCCAGCAGTTACAGGCTAGCGGGGCGCACAGATACGCAGTATTTT,CASSYRLAGRTDTQYF,TRBV6-5,.,TRBJ2-3,TRBD2
TGTGCCAGCAGCCCGGGGGGCCCCGGCACAGATACGCAGTATTTT,CASSPGGPGTDTQYF,TRBV5-6,.,TRBJ2-3,.
TGTGCCAGCAGCAGGGACAGGCGGGGAGAGACCCAGTACTTC,CASSRDRRGETQYF,TRBV28,.,TRBJ2-5,TRBD1
TGTGCCTGGAGTGTTCCACCAGGGGCCGATCAGCCCCAGCATTTT,CAWSVPPGADQPQHF,TRBV30,once,TRBJ1-5,.
TGTGCCAGCATCGAAACAGGGTACATCGGTGAAAAACTGTTTTTT,CASIETGYIGEKLFF,TRBV28,once,TRBJ1-4,.
TGTGCCTGGAGTTTCTCAGATACGCAGTATTTT,CAWSFSDTQYF,TRBV30,.,TRBJ2-3,.
TGTGCCAGCAGCCATCGAAGTCTCTATAGCAATCAGCCCCAGCATTTT,CASSHRSLYSNQPQHF,TRBV5-8,once,TRBJ1-5,.
TGTGCCAGCAGCTTAAACAAGAACACCGGGGAGCTGTTTTTT,CASSLNKNTGELFF,TRBV7-3,.,TRBJ2-2,.
TGTGCCATCAGTGAGTCGACCAGGGCTAATAATTCACCCCTCCACTTT,CAISESTRANNSPLHF,TRBV10-3,.,TRBJ1-6,.
TGTGCCTGGAGTGTTCAAGTTGGAGGGAATGGCTACACCTTC,CAWSVQVGGNGYTF,TRBV30,.,TRBJ1-2,.
TGTGCCACCAGCGGGGGGACCCGGGACAGCGGGGAGCTGTTTTTT,CATSGGTRDSGELFF,TRBV15,.,TRBJ2-2,.
TGCGCCAGCAGCTCCACCGGGACTAGAGCCTACAATGAGCAGTTCTTC,CASSSTGTRAYNEQFF,TRBV5-1,.,TRBJ2-1,TRBD2
TGTGCCAGCAGCACGGCTTCGGGTAGCACTGAAGCTTTCTTT,CASSTASGSTEAFF,TRBV6-2/TRBV6-3,.,TRBJ1-1,.
TGTGCCAGCAGATTGGGAGCTACTGAAGCTTTCTTT,CASRLGATEAFF,TRBV2,few,TRBJ1-1,.
TGTGCCAGCAGGCTACAGGGAAGTAACTACGAGCAGTACTTC,CASRLQGSNYEQYF,TRBV2,.,TRBJ2-7,.
TGTGCCAGCAGTTCGGCCGGGACAGGGGTGGACACTGAAGCTTTCTTT,CASSSAGTGVDTEAFF,TRBV28,.,TRBJ1-1,TRBD1
TGCAGCGCGACCACTAACCCCCGTAACTATGGCTACACCTTC,CSATTNPRNYGYTF,TRBV29-1,.,TRBJ1-2,.
TGTGCCAGCAGCTTACCAGGGGGCGTTTACGAGCAGTACTTC,CASSLPGGVYEQYF,TRBV7-2,.,TRBJ2-7,TRBD1
TGTGCCAGCAGTTTAAGCCCAGAGGACTATGGCTACACCTTC,CASSLSPEDYGYTF,TRBV28,.,TRBJ1-2,.
TGTGCCAGCACGCGGGGAGGGTACAATGAGCAGTTCTTC,CASTRGGYNEQFF,TRBV6-5,.,TRBJ2-1,TRBD2